Included here is one T cell receptor beta chain sequence, with context. Its antigen is currently unknown. This specimen belongs to a study of T cell responses to AZD1222 COVID-19 vaccine. Findings and limits, study-wide: Dominant CD4 TCR responses targeted spike regions 160-218 and 743-854. Donors were chiefly white British, with a greater number of females, and clonal diversity was perhaps underestimated. Only a handful of AZD1222 recipients, about six in all, had baseline seropositivity. Among spike-specific TCRs, nearly half reportedly target unmutated variant regions.

V gave up 6 bases and J gave up 3 bases, with 15 bases separating them. The CDR3 spans 14 residues. Germline values: CDR1 SNHLY, CDR2 FYNNEI. Method: immunoSEQ multiplex PCR; TCRdb's copy keeps in-frame clones and lacks some. The table includes under 200,000 clones, around 94% detected once. The clonotype was recovered from an adult who received the MenACWY meningococcal vaccine as a control. The chain employs TRBV2 and TRBJ2-7; D not certain. The material sequenced was peripheral blood, taken 28 days after the second dose of the MenACWY control vaccine. CDR3 coding DNA: TGTGCCAGCAGAATCCGCTTAGTCGGCTACGAGCAGTACTTC. Residues: CASRIRLVGYEQYF.